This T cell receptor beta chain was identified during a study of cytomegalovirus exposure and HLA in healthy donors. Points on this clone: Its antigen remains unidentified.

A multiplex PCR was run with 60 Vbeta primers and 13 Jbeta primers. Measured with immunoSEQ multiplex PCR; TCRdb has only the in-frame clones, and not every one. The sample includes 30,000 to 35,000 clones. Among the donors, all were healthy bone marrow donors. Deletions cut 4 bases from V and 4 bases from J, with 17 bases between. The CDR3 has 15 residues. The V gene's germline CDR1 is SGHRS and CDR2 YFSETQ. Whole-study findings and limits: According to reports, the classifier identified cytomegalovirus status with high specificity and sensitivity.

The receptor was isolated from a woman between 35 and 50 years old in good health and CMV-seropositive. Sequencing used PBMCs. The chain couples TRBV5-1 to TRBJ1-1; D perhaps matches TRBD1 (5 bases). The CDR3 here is CASSLLSGNPTEAFF. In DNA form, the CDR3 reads TGCGCCAGCAGCCTCCTTTCAGGGAACCCCACTGAAGCTTTCTTT.